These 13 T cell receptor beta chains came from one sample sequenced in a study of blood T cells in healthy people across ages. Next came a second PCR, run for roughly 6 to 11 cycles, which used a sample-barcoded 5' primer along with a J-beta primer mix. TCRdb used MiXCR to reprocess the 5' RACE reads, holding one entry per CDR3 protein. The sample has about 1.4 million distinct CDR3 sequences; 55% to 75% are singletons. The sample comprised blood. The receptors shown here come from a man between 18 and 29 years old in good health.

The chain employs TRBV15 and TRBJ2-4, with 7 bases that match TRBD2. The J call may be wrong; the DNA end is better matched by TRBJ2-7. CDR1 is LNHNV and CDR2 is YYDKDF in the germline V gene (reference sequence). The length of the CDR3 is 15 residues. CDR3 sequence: CATSRGRAGSYEQYF. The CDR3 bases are TGTGCCACCAGCAGAGGACGAGCGGGATCTTACGAGCAGTACTTC.

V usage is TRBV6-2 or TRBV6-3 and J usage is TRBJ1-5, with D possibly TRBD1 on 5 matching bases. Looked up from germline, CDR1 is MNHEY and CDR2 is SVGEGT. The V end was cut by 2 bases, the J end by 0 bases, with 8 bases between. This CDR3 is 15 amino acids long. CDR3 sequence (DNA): TGTGCCAGCAGTTACCGACAGCTTAGCAATCAGCCCCAGCATTTT. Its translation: CASSYRQLSNQPQHF.

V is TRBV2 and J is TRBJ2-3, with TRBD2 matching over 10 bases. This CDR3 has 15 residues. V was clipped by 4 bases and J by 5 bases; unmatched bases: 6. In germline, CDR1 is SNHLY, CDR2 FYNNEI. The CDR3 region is CASSGQRGGLDTQYF. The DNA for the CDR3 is TGTGCCAGCAGTGGCCAGCGGGGGGGCCTAGATACGCAGTATTTT.

CDR3 protein: CASSLAWTESSGYTF. DNA for the CDR3: TGTGCCAGCAGCTTAGCTTGGACAGAAAGCTCTGGCTACACCTTC. The V gene is TRBV7-9, the J gene TRBJ1-2, with D perhaps matching TRBD1 (6 bases). Trimming stripped 0 bases from V and 7 bases from J, with 15 bases between. There are 15 residues in the CDR3. Germline CDR1 reads SEHNR; CDR2 reads FQNEAQ (reference sequence).

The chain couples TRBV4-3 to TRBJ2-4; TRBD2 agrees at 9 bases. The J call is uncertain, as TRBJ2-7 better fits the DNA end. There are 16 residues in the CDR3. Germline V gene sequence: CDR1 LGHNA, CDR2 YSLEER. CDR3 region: CASSQVFRGGAYEQYF. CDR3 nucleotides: TGCGCCAGCAGCCAAGTCTTTCGCGGGGGGGCCTACGAGCAGTACTTC.

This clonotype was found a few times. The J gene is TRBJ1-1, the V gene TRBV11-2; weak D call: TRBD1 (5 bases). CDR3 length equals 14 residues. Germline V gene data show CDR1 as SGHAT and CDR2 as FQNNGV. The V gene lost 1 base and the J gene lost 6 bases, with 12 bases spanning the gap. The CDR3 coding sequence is TGTGCCAGCAGCTTAGGAGGGGCGCTGGCTGAAGCTTTCTTT. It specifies CASSLGGALAEAFF.

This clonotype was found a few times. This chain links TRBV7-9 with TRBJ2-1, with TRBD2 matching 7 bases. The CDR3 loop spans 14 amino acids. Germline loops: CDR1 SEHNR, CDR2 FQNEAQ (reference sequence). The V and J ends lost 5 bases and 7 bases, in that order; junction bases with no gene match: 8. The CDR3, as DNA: TGTGCCAGCAGCCCTAAAGGACTAGTGAATGAGCAGTTCTTC. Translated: CASSPKGLVNEQFF.

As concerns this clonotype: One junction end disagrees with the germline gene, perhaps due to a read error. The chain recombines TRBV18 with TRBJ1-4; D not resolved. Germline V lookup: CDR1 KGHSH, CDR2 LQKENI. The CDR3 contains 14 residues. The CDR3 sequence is CASSPQSGGEKLFF. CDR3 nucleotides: TGTGCCAGCTCGCCACAGTCGGGCGGTGAAAAACTGTTTTTT.

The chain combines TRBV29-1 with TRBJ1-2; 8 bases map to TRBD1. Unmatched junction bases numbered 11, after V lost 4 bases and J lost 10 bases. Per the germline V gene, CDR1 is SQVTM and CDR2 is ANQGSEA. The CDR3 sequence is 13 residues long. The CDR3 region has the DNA TGCAGCGTTGGAGACAGGGGTTTGTACTCCTACACCTTC. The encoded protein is CSVGDRGLYSYTF.

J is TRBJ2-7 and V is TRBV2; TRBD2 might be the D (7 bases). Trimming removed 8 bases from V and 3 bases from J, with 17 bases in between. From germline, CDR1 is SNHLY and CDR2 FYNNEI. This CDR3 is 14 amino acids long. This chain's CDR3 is CASLRGGVYYEQYF. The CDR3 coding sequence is TGTGCCAGCTTGAGGGGGGGGGTATACTACGAGCAGTACTTC.

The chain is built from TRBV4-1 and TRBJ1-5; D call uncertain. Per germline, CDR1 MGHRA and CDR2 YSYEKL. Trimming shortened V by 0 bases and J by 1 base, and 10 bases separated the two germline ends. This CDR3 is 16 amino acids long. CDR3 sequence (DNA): TGCGCCAGCAGCCAAGAAGGGAGACGGAGCAATCAGCCCCAGCATTTT. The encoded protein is CASSQEGRRSNQPQHF.

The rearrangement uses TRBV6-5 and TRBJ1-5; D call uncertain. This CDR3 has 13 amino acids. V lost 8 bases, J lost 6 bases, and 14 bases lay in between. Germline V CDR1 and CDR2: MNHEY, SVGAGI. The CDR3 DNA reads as TGTGCCAGCTCGAGCCTGGGTCCTCAGCCCCAGCATTTT. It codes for CASSSLGPQPQHF.

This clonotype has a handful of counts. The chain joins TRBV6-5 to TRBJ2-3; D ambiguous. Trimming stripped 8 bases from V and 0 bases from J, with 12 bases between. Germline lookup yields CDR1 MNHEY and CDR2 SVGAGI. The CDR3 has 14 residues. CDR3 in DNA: TGTGCCAGCTCCTCGGCCCCTAGCACAGATACGCAGTATTTT. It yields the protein CASSSAPSTDTQYF.